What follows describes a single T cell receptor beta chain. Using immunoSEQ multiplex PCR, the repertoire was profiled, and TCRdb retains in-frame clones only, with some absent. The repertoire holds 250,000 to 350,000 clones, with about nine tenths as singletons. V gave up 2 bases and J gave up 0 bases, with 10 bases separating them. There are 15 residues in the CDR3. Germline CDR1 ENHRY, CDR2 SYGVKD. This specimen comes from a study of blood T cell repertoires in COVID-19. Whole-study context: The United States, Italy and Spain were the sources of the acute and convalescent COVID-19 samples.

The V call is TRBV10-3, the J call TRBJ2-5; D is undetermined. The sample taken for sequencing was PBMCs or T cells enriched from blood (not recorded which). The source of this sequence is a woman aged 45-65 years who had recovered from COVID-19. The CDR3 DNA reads TGTGCCATCAGTGAGGGGCAGCTGTACCAAGAGACCCAGTACTTC. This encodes CAISEGQLYQETQYF.